These 28 T cell receptor gamma chains were all obtained from the same sample, sequenced in a study of gamma-delta chains in newborns, infants, children. TCRdb reprocessed the reads using CATT. The sample has over 1,500 gamma-chain clones, approximately 70% seen once. The sequenced sample consisted of blood. The receptors were gathered from a child who was a newborn, infant or young child, either healthy, febrile or measles-vaccinated (not recorded which).

The rearrangement links TRGV9 to TRGJP. As TCRdb names no J gene, one was assigned here on the basis of a DNA match to germline. The CDR3 has 18 residues. J lost 4 bases, V lost 3 bases, and 9 bases had no gene match. Looked up from germline, CDR1 is GITISATS and CDR2 is ISYDGTV (reference sequence). CDR3 loop: CALWEPLEQELGKKIKVF. In DNA, the CDR3 is TGTGCCTTGTGGGAGCCCCTCGAACAAGAGTTGGGCAAAAAAATCAAGGTATTT.

The chain joins TRGV4 to TRGJ1 or TRGJ2. Here the J gene was assigned by germline matching of the DNA, as TCRdb has none. J gave up 0 bases and V 8 bases, and 4 bases lay outside the gene matches. Germline CDR1 reads EGSTGY; CDR2 reads YDSYTSSV. This CDR3 region has 12 residues. The CDR3 DNA follows: TGTGCCACCTCTCCGAATTATTATAAGAAACTCTTT. As protein: CATSPNYYKKLF.

This clone was observed a single time. V usage is TRGV9 and J usage is TRGJP. Matching the DNA to germline supplied the J gene, which TCRdb does not give. Trimming at V came to 3 bases and at J to 6 bases, leaving 11 bases not matched to a gene. Germline V CDR1 and CDR2: GITISATS, ISYDGTV (reference sequence). The CDR3 is 18 residues long. The CDR3 coding sequence is TGTGCCTTGTGGGAGCCGCCTGGGTCAGAGTTGGGCAAAAAAATCAAGGTATTT. This gives the protein CALWEPPGSELGKKIKVF.

The rearrangement joins TRGV9 to TRGJP. As TCRdb names no J gene, one was assigned here on the basis of a DNA match to germline. V was clipped by 2 bases and J by 5 bases; unmatched bases: 18. The germline V gene encodes CDR1 GITISATS and CDR2 ISYDGTV (reference sequence). The length of the CDR3 is 21 residues. The DNA of the CDR3 is TGTGCCTTGTGGGAGGCTCCCGGGGATCGATCCGAAGAGTTGGGCAAAAAAATCAAGGTATTT. Its translation: CALWEAPGDRSEELGKKIKVF.

This chain connects TRGV9 to TRGJP. TCRdb carries no J gene annotation; the J gene was assigned here by matching the DNA with germline. The CDR3 has 16 amino acids. Germline V CDR1 and CDR2: GITISATS, ISYDGTV (reference sequence). J gave up 7 bases and V 5 bases, and 8 bases lay outside the gene matches. The CDR3, as DNA: TGTGCCTTGTGGGGGCCAACGGAGTTGGGCAAAAAAATCAAGGTATTT. Amino acids: CALWGPTELGKKIKVF.

In its sample, this clone was seen once. A read error may produce the germline difference seen at one junction end. The V and J genes are TRGV9 and TRGJP. The J gene was missing in TCRdb and was found by matching the end of the DNA to germline. This CDR3 contains 15 residues. CDR1 is GITISATS, CDR2 ISYDGTV, per germline (reference sequence). The CDR3 bases are TGTGCCTTGTGGGACCAAGTGTTGGGCAAAAAAATCAAGGTATTT. Translation gives CALWDQVLGKKIKVF.

This clone was seen just once. The rearrangement joins TRGV2 to TRGJ1 or TRGJ2. The J gene, missing from TCRdb, was assigned here through DNA to germline matching. CDR3 length: 13 residues. Germline V gene data show CDR1 as EGSNGY and CDR2 as YDSYNSKV. V shed 1 base, J shed 10 bases, and the junction held 10 bases outside the gene matches. The DNA of the CDR3 is TGTGCCACCTGGGACGGCCCGATTACGAAGAAACTCTTT. It translates to CATWDGPITKKLF.

V gene TRGV9 combines with J gene TRGJ1 or TRGJ2. TCRdb does not report a J gene; here it was assigned by matching the DNA to germline references. CDR1 is GITISATS and CDR2 is ISYDGTV in the germline V gene (reference sequence). The CDR3 has 15 residues. The J segment lost 1 base and the V segment lost 7 bases, leaving 13 bases of the junction unmatched. The CDR3 spells CALCSPRLNYYKKLF. In nucleotides, the CDR3 is TGTGCCTTGTGTAGTCCGAGACTTAATTATTATAAGAAACTCTTT.

The chain employs TRGV9 and TRGJP. Here the J gene was assigned by germline matching of the DNA, as TCRdb has none. The CDR3 has 18 amino acids. V trimming: 3 bases; J trimming: 6 bases; junction bases outside the gene matches: 11. CDR1 GITISATS and CDR2 ISYDGTV come from the germline V gene (reference sequence). The CDR3 coding sequence is TGTGCCTTGTGGGAGCCCCGTCCGAGAGAGTTGGGCAAAAAAATCAAGGTATTT. Translation gives CALWEPRPRELGKKIKVF.

V usage is TRGV9 and J usage is TRGJ1 or TRGJ2. TCRdb records no J gene; here it was assigned by comparing the DNA to germline. The V segment lost 10 bases and the J segment 4 bases; nucleotides outside the gene matches: 37. CDR3 size: 21 residues. CDR1 is GITISATS and CDR2 is ISYDGTV in the germline V gene (reference sequence). The CDR3 DNA follows: TGTGCCTTCCTGGAAAGAAAGCCCGGAGAATCGGTGGCGGCGAAATATTATAAGAAACTCTTT. Translation: CAFLERKPGESVAAKYYKKLF.

This clone has a handful of counts. Within the sample, other DNA sequences also encode this same CDR3. This chain joins TRGV9 and TRGJP. The J gene, not given by TCRdb, was assigned here from a germline match of the nucleotide sequence. V gave up 0 bases and J gave up 6 bases; unmatched junction bases: 2. The CDR3 has 16 amino acids. The germline V gene encodes CDR1 GITISATS and CDR2 ISYDGTV (reference sequence). The CDR3: CALWEVVELGKKIKVF. The DNA of the CDR3 is TGTGCCTTGTGGGAGGTGGTAGAGTTGGGCAAAAAAATCAAGGTATTT.

To note about this clone: Other DNA sequences of this sample code for an identical CDR3. The rearrangement joins TRGV9 to TRGJP. TCRdb is silent on the J gene; assignment here came from matching the DNA to germline. Germline assignment: CDR1 GITISATS and CDR2 ISYDGTV (reference sequence). Trimming cost V 2 bases and J 3 bases; bases outside gene matches: 4. This CDR3 region has 17 residues. CDR3 sequence reads: CALWEELQELGKKIKVF. Here the CDR3 DNA reads TGTGCCTTGTGGGAGGAGTTGCAAGAGTTGGGCAAAAAAATCAAGGTATTT.

This sequence joins TRGV5 and TRGJ1 or TRGJ2. No J gene is reported in TCRdb; it was inferred here by comparing the DNA with germline. Germline V gene sequence: CDR1 VINAFY, CDR2 YDVSNSKD. The J segment lost 6 bases and the V segment lost 2 bases, leaving 4 bases of the junction unmatched. This CDR3 has 12 residues. For the CDR3, the DNA is TGTGCCACCTGGGACACTACTTATAAGAAACTCTTT. Translated, it gives CATWDTTYKKLF.

Regarding this clone: A much larger clone lies a single base off, so this may be a read error. Additional DNA sequences in this sample encode the identical CDR3. The chain combines TRGV9 with TRGJP. TCRdb does not report a J gene; here it was assigned by matching the DNA to germline references. J was trimmed by 9 bases and V by 0 bases; bases with no gene match: 2. Germline V CDR1 and CDR2: GITISATS, ISYDGTV (reference sequence). The CDR3 has 15 residues. The CDR3 reads CALWEVGLGKKIKVF. In nucleotides, the CDR3 is TGTGCCTTGTGGGAGGTGGGGTTGGGCAAAAAAATCAAGGTATTT.

This chain links TRGV9 with TRGJP. The J gene was missing in TCRdb and was found by matching the end of the DNA to germline. This CDR3 region has 15 residues. V lost 4 bases and J lost 9; bases outside the gene matches: 6. Germline V gives CDR1 GITISATS, CDR2 ISYDGTV (reference sequence). This CDR3 reads CALWDKALGKKIKVF. The DNA for the CDR3 is TGTGCCTTGTGGGACAAGGCGTTGGGCAAAAAAATCAAGGTATTT.

This rearrangement joins TRGV9 to TRGJ1 or TRGJ2. TCRdb carries no J gene annotation; the J gene was assigned here by matching the DNA with germline. Unmatched junction bases numbered 8, after V lost 0 bases and J lost 3 bases. CDR1 is GITISATS, CDR2 ISYDGTV, per germline (reference sequence). CDR3 size: 15 residues. The CDR3 DNA reads as TGTGCCTTGTGGGAGGTGCAAGGGGGTTATTATAAGAAACTCTTT. It specifies CALWEVQGGYYKKLF.

On this clone itself: Other nucleotide sequences from this sample produce the same CDR3. The chain combines TRGV9 with TRGJP. The J gene is absent in TCRdb and was assigned here via DNA matching to germline. The CDR3 length is 16 residues. J gave up 7 bases and V 1 base, and 4 bases lay outside the gene matches. The germline CDR1 and CDR2 sequences are GITISATS and ISYDGTV (reference sequence). The CDR3 here is CALWEVSELGKKIKVF. CDR3 sequence (DNA): TGTGCCTTGTGGGAGGTAAGCGAGTTGGGCAAAAAAATCAAGGTATTT.

Sample share makes this clone large (0.1 to 1%). Being one base from a much bigger clone, this may be a read error. Other DNA sequences of this sample code for an identical CDR3. This chain links TRGV9 with TRGJP. TCRdb offers no J gene call, so here the DNA was matched to germline to obtain one. The germline V gene encodes CDR1 GITISATS and CDR2 ISYDGTV (reference sequence). Trimming at V came to 1 base and at J to 4 bases, leaving 1 base not matched to a gene. The CDR3 totals 16 residues. For the CDR3, the DNA is TGTGCCTTGTGGGAGGTACAAGAGTTGGGCAAAAAAATCAAGGTATTT. Encoded protein: CALWEVQELGKKIKVF.

This clone was counted between two and nine times. The sample contains more than one DNA sequence encoding this CDR3. The DNA for the CDR3 is TGTGCCTTGTGGGAGGGAGAGTTGGGCAAAAAAATCAAGGTATTT. Translated, it gives CALWEGELGKKIKVF. The gene calls are TRGV9 and TRGJP. The J gene, left out of TCRdb, was set here by checking the DNA against germline. The CDR3 is 15 residues long. V was pared by 2 bases and J by 6 bases, with 1 base of the junction left unmatched. In germline, CDR1 is GITISATS, CDR2 ISYDGTV (reference sequence).

By sample fraction, this clone is large. It may be a read error: a sequence one base away is much more abundant. The same CDR3 arises from other DNA sequences in this sample as well. The chain couples TRGV9 to TRGJP. With V trimmed by 2 bases and J by 3 bases, 1 base remained unmatched. The length of the CDR3 is 16 residues. In germline, CDR1 is GITISATS, CDR2 ISYDGTV (reference sequence). CDR3 DNA: TGTGCCTTGTGGGAGGCGCAAGAGTTGGGCAAAAAAATCAAGGTATTT. This translates into CALWEAQELGKKIKVF.

Note on this clone: The sample holds other DNA sequences that translate to the same CDR3. The chain carries TRGV9 and TRGJP. Since TCRdb gives no J gene, matching the DNA to germline was used here to assign it. The CDR3 has 17 residues. Trimming at V came to 0 bases and at J to 7 bases, leaving 6 bases not matched to a gene. Per germline, CDR1 GITISATS and CDR2 ISYDGTV (reference sequence). CDR3 nucleotides: TGTGCCTTGTGGGAGGTGCTGTTGGAGTTGGGCAAAAAAATCAAGGTATTT. This sequence encodes CALWEVLLELGKKIKVF.

In its sample, this clone ranks as large (0.1 to 1%). V and J are TRGV9 and TRGJP. The CDR3 is made up of 16 amino acids. Per the germline V gene, CDR1 is GITISATS and CDR2 is ISYDGTV (reference sequence). With V trimmed by 0 bases and J by 7 bases, 3 bases remained unmatched. In nucleotides, the CDR3 is TGTGCCTTGTGGGAGGTGTGGGAGTTGGGCAAAAAAATCAAGGTATTT. Encoded protein: CALWEVWELGKKIKVF.

The chain combines TRGV9 with TRGJP. No J segment appears in TCRdb, so it was assigned here by matching the sequence to germline. The CDR3 extends over 17 amino acids. From germline, CDR1 is GITISATS and CDR2 ISYDGTV (reference sequence). The junction had 6 bases not matched to a gene; V was cut back by 0 bases and J by 7 bases. Written as DNA, the CDR3 is TGTGCCTTGTGGGAGGTGAGTGCGGAGTTGGGCAAAAAAATCAAGGTATTT. This codes for CALWEVSAELGKKIKVF.

This clone was seen a handful of times. This could be a read error, since a much larger clone is one nucleotide away. The same CDR3 also results from other DNA sequences found in this sample. The chain combines TRGV9 with TRGJP. Because TCRdb records no J gene, it was assigned here through a match of the DNA to germline. J was trimmed by 7 bases and V by 0 bases; bases with no gene match: 3. Looked up from germline, CDR1 is GITISATS and CDR2 is ISYDGTV (reference sequence). CDR3 length: 16 residues. CDR3 amino acids: CALWEVEELGKKIKVF. The CDR3 nucleotides read TGTGCCTTGTGGGAGGTGGAGGAGTTGGGCAAAAAAATCAAGGTATTT.

V and J are TRGV9 and TRGJP. The J gene was missing in TCRdb and was found by matching the end of the DNA to germline. From germline, CDR1 is GITISATS and CDR2 ISYDGTV (reference sequence). This CDR3 is built from 14 residues. The CDR3 DNA is TGTGCTTCATATCAAGAGTTGGGCAAAAAAATCAAGGTATTT. Translated: CASYQELGKKIKVF.

The rearrangement joins TRGV2 to TRGJ1 or TRGJ2. No J segment appears in TCRdb, so it was assigned here by matching the sequence to germline. Trimming cost V 5 bases and J 12 bases; bases outside gene matches: 16. The CDR3 contains 13 residues. CDR1 EGSNGY and CDR2 YDSYNSKV come from the germline V gene. For the CDR3, the DNA is TGTGCCACCTGGGCCGCACCACGCTGGGGGAAACTCTTT. This gives the protein CATWAAPRWGKLF.

In the case of this clone: Because the CDR3's place on the DNA is in doubt, the DNA is left out and the CDR3 is given as listed by TCRdb. The V gene call reads TRGV9; no J gene was called. The germline V gene encodes CDR1 GITISATS and CDR2 ISYDGTV (reference sequence). Including both end residues, the CDR3 is 35 amino acids long. CDR3 protein: CALWEANRRCIIIRNSLAVEQHWLSQVSIGRIQHF.

Points on this clone: The same CDR3 can be traced to other DNA sequences in this sample. CDR3 residues: CALWEVGLGKKIKVF. The DNA of the CDR3 is TGTGCCTTGTGGGAGGTAGGGTTGGGCAAAAAAATCAAGGTATTT. The V call is TRGV9, the J call TRGJP. As TCRdb names no J gene, one was assigned here on the basis of a DNA match to germline. From germline, CDR1 is GITISATS and CDR2 ISYDGTV (reference sequence). The CDR3 sequence is 15 residues long. Trimming cost V 1 base and J 9 bases; bases outside gene matches: 3.